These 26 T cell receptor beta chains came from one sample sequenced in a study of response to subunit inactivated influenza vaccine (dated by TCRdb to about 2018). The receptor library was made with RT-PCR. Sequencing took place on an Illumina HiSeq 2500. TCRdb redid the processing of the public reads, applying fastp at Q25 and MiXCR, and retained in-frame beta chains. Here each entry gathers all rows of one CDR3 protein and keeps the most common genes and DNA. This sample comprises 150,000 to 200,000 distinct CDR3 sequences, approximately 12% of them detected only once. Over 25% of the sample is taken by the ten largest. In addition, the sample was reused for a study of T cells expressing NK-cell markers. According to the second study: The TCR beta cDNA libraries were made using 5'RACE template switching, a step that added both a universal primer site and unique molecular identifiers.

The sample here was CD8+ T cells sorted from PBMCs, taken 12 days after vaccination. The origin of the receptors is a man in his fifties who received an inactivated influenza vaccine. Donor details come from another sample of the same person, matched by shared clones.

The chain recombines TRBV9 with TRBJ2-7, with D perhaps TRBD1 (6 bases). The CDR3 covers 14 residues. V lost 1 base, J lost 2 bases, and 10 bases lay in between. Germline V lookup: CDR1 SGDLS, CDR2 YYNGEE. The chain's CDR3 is CASSVWDTPYEQYF. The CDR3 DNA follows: TGTGCCAGCAGCGTATGGGACACCCCCTACGAGCAGTACTTC.

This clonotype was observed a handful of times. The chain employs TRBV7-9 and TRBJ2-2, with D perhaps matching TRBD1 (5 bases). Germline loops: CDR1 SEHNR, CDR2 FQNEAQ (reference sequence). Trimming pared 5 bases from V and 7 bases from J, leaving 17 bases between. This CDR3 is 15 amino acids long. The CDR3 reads CASSPGPYRIGELFF. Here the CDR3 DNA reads TGTGCCAGCAGCCCCGGTCCGTACAGGATCGGGGAGCTGTTTTTT.

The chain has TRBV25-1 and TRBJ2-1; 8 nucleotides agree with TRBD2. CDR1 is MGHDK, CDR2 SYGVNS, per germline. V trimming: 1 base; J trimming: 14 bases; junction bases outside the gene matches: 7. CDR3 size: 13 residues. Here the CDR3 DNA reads TGTGCCAGCAGTGAATCAGCGGGAGAGATTAAGTTCTTC. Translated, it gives CASSESAGEIKFF.

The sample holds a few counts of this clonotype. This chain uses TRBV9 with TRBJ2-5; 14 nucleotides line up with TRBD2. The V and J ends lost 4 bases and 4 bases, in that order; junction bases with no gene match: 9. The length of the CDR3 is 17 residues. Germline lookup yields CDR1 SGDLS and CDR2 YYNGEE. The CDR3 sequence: CASSPGLAGVSPETQYF. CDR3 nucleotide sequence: TGTGCCAGCAGCCCGGGACTAGCGGGAGTGAGTCCAGAGACCCAGTACTTC.

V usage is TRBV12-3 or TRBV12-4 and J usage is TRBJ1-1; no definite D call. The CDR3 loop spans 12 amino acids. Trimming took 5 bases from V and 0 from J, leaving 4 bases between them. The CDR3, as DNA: TGTGCCAGCAGTGCCTTGAACACTGAAGCTTTCTTT. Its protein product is CASSALNTEAFF.

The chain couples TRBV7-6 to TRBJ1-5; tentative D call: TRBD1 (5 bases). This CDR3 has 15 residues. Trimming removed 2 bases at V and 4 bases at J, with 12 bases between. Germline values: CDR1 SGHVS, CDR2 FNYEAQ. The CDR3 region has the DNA TGTGCCAGCAGCTTACAGGGAGGTAGAAATCAGCCCCAGCATTTT. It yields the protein CASSLQGGRNQPQHF.

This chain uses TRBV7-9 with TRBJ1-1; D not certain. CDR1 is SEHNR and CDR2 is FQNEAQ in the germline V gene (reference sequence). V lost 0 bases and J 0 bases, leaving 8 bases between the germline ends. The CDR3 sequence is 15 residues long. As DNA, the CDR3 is TGTGCCAGCAGCTTAGCGAGGTCCTTGAACACTGAAGCTTTCTTT. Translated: CASSLARSLNTEAFF.

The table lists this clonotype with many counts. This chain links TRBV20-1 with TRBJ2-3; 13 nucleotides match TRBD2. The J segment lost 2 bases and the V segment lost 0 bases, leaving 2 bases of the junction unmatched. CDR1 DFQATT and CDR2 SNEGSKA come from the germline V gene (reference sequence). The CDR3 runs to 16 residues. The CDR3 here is CSAREGLAGDTDTQYF. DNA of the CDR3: TGCAGTGCTAGAGAAGGACTAGCGGGAGACACAGATACGCAGTATTTT.

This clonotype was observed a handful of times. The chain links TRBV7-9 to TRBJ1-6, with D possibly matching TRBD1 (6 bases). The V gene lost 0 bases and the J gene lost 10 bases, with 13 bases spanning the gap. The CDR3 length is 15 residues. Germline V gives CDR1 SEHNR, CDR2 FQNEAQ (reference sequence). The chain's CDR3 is CASSLASGGRSPLHF. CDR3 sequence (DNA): TGTGCCAGCAGCTTAGCATCCGGGGGGCGGTCACCCCTCCACTTT.

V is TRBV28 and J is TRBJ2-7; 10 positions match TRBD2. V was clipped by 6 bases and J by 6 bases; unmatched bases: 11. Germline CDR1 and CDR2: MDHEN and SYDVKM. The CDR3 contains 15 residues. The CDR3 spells CASRLELAGFFEQYF. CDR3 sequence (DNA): TGTGCCAGCAGACTAGAACTAGCGGGGTTTTTCGAGCAGTACTTC.

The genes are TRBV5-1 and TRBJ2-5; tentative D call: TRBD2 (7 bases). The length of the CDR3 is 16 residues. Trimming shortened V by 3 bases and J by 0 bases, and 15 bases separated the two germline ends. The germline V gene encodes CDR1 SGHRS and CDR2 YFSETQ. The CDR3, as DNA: TGCGCCAGCAGCTGGACGGGGGGCGCGTACCAAGAGACCCAGTACTTC. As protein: CASSWTGGAYQETQYF. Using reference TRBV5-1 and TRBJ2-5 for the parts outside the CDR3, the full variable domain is KAGVTQTPRYLIKTRGQQVTLSCSPISGHRSVSWYQQTPGQGLQFLFEYFSETQRNKGNFPGRFSGRQFSNSRSEMNVSTLELGDSALYLCASSWTGGAYQETQYFGPGTRLLVL.

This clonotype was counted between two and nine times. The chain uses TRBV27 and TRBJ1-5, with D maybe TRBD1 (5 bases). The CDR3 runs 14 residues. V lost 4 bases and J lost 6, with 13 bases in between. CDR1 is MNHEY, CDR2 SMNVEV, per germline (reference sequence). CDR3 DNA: TGTGCCAGCAGTTCCCTGGGGGTTAGTCAGCCCCAGCATTTT. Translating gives CASSSLGVSQPQHF.

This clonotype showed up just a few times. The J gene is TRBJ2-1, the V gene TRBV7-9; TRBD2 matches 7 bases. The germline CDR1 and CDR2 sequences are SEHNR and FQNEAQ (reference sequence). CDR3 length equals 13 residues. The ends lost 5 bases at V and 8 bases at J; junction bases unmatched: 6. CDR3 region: CASSPRGSDEQFF. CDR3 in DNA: TGTGCCAGCAGCCCACGCGGGAGCGATGAGCAGTTCTTC.

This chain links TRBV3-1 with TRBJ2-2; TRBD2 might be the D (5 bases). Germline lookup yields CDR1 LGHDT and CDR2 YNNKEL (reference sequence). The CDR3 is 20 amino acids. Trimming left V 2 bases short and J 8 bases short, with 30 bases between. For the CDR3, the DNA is TGTGCCAGCAGCCAATTGATTATGTGGGGAGTGGCCACGAAGACGGGGGAGCTGTTTTTT. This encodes CASSQLIMWGVATKTGELFF.

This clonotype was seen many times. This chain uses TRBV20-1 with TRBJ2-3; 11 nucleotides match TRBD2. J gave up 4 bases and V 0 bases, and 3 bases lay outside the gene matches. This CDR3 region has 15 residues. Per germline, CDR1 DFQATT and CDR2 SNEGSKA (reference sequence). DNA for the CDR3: TGCAGTGCTAGAGATCTTAGCGGGGGGGCAGATACGCAGTATTTT. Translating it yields CSARDLSGGADTQYF.

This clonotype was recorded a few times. The CDR3 coding sequence is TGCGCCAGCAGCCAAGATCGAGAGGGACGAGAGACCCAGTACTTC. It translates to CASSQDREGRETQYF. J is TRBJ2-5 and V is TRBV4-1; D tentatively reads TRBD1 or TRBD2 (5 bases each). Trimming left V 0 bases short and J 4 bases short, with 12 bases between. CDR1 is MGHRA, CDR2 YSYEKL, per germline. CDR3 size: 15 residues.

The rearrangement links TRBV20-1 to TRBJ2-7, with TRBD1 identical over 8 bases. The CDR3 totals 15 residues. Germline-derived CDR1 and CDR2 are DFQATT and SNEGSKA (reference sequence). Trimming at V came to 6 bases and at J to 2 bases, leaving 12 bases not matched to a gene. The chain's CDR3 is CSARLLDRDPYEQYF. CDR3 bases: TGCAGTGCCAGACTCCTGGACAGGGACCCCTACGAGCAGTACTTC.

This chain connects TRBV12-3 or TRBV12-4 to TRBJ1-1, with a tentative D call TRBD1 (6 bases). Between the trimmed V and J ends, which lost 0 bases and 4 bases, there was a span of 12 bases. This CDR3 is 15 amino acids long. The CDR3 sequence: CASSLAAGVSTEAFF. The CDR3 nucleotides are TGTGCCAGCAGTTTAGCGGCAGGGGTTAGCACTGAAGCTTTCTTT.

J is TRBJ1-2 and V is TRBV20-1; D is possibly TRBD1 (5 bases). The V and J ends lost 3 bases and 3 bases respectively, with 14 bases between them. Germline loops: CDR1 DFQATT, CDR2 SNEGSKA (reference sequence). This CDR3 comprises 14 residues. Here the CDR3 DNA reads TGCAGTGCTAGGGACCTTGAAGGGGACTATGGCTACACCTTC. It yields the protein CSARDLEGDYGYTF.

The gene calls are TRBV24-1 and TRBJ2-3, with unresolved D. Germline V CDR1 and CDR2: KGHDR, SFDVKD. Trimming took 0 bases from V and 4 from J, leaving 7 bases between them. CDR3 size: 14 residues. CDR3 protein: CATSDLLGSDTQYF. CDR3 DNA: TGTGCCACCAGTGATTTGCTCGGATCAGATACGCAGTATTTT.

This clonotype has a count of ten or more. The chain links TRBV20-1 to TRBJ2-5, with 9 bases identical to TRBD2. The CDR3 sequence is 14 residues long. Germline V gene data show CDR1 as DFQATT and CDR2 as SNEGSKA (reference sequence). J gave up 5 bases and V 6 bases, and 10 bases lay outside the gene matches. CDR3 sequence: CSAPSGVLRETQYF. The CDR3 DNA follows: TGCAGTGCACCTAGCGGGGTTTTGCGGGAGACCCAGTACTTC.

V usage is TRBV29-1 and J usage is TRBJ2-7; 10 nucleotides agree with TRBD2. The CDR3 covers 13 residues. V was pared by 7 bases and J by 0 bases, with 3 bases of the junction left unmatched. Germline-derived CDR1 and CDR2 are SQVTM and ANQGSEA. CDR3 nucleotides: TGCAGCGCCGCTAGCGGGAGCTCCTACGAGCAGTACTTC. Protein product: CSAASGSSYEQYF.

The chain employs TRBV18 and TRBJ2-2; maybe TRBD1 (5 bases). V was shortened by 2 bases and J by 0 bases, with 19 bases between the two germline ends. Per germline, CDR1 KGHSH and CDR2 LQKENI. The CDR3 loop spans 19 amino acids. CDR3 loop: CASSPFDRPRLANTGELFF. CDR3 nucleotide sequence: TGTGCCAGCTCACCATTCGACAGACCCCGCTTGGCGAACACCGGGGAGCTGTTTTTT.

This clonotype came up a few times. The CDR3: CASSRPETGPNEKLFF. The CDR3 region has the DNA TGCGCCAGCAGCCGACCTGAGACAGGGCCTAATGAAAAACTGTTTTTT. The chain joins TRBV4-1 to TRBJ1-4, with TRBD1 identical over 7 bases. With V trimmed by 4 bases and J by 3 bases, 8 bases remained unmatched. The CDR3 totals 16 residues. Germline V gene lookup returns CDR1 MGHRA and CDR2 YSYEKL.

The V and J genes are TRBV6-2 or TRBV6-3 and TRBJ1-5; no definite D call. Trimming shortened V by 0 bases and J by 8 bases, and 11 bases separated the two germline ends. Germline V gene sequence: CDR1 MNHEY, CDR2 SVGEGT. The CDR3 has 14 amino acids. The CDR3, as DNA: TGTGCCAGCAGTTACTCAAACGGCCCAGAGCCCCAGCATTTT. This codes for CASSYSNGPEPQHF.

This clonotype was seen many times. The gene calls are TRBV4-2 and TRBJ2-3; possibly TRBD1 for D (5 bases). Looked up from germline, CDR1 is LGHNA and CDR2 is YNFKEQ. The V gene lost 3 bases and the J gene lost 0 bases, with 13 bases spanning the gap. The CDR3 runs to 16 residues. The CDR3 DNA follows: TGTGCCAGCAGCCACGCAGGGTGGTCTAGCACAGATACGCAGTATTTT. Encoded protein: CASSHAGWSSTDTQYF.